Listed here are 9 T cell receptor beta chains from one sample, sequenced in a study of blood T cell repertoires in COVID-19. The protocol was immunoSEQ multiplex PCR, while the TCRdb copy is restricted to in-frame clones and leaves out a portion. Altogether 300,000 to 400,000 clones are present, more than 70% being singletons, with the ten largest covering around 8%. Sequenced material: peripheral blood. These receptors were collected from a woman between 45 and 60 years old who had recovered from COVID-19.

The CDR3 is CASSFTTGSQETQYF. CDR3 DNA: TGCGCCAGCAGCTTTACAACCGGGAGTCAAGAGACCCAGTACTTC. J is TRBJ2-5 and V is TRBV5-1; the D gene is possibly TRBD2 (6 bases). V lost 2 bases and J 2 bases, leaving 13 bases between the germline ends. The CDR3 sequence is 15 residues long. Germline V gene sequence: CDR1 SGHRS, CDR2 YFSETQ.

V usage is TRBV3-1 (or the pseudogene TRBV3-2) and J usage is TRBJ1-1; no firm D call. CDR1 and CDR2 from the germline V gene are LGHDT and YNNKEL (reference sequence). The CDR3 spans 16 residues. V was pared by 3 bases and J by 4 bases, with 18 bases between. The CDR3 sequence is CASSQIRMRSATEAFF. CDR3 nucleotide sequence: TGTGCCAGCAGCCAGATCCGCATGCGGTCGGCCACTGAAGCTTTCTTT.

The chain has TRBV24-1 and TRBJ2-5, with unresolved D. V was trimmed by 5 bases and J by 2 bases, leaving 8 bases between them. The CDR3 has 13 residues. Germline CDR1 is KGHDR and CDR2 is SFDVKD. The CDR3, as DNA: TGTGCCACCAGTGTCCCGGGTCAAGAGACCCAGTACTTC. This encodes CATSVPGQETQYF.

The chain carries TRBV5-1 and TRBJ2-3; 8 nucleotides agree with TRBD2. The junction had 11 bases not matched to a gene; V was cut back by 4 bases and J by 4 bases. Looked up from germline, CDR1 is SGHRS and CDR2 is YFSETQ. This CDR3 comprises 16 residues. CDR3 sequence: CASSPGEAGAADTQYF. The CDR3 DNA reads as TGCGCCAGCAGCCCGGGGGAAGCGGGGGCAGCAGATACGCAGTATTTT.

This chain connects TRBV6-5 to TRBJ1-2; D gene unclear. Germline V CDR1 and CDR2: MNHEY, SVGAGI. V was pared by 6 bases and J by 8 bases, with 10 bases between. This CDR3 has 11 residues. The CDR3 coding sequence is TGTGCCAGCAGGAGGGATTGGGGCTACACCTTC. Translating it yields CASRRDWGYTF.

The chain recombines TRBV6-6 with TRBJ1-2; TRBD1 aligns across 8 bases. This CDR3 spans 14 amino acids. V dropped 7 bases and J dropped 0; count of bases not matched to a gene: 4. Germline V lookup: CDR1 MNHNY, CDR2 SVGAGI (reference sequence). CDR3 coding DNA: TGTGCCAGCACCGCGGGACAGGCTAACTATGGCTACACCTTC. Its protein is CASTAGQANYGYTF.

This clone was picked up a small number of times. The chain has TRBV5-1 and TRBJ1-4; no clear D. The V end lost 5 bases, the J end lost 0 bases, and 17 bases lay between the germline ends. In germline, CDR1 is SGHRS, CDR2 YFSETQ. This CDR3 is 17 amino acids long. CDR3 sequence: CASRTRGGPATNEKLFF. CDR3 DNA sequence: TGCGCCAGCAGAACAAGAGGAGGCCCTGCAACTAATGAAAAACTGTTTTTT. Drawing the rest from reference TRBV5-1 and TRBJ1-4, the complete variable domain is KAGVTQTPRYLIKTRGQQVTLSCSPISGHRSVSWYQQTPGQGLQFLFEYFSETQRNKGNFPGRFSGRQFSNSRSEMNVSTLELGDSALYLCASRTRGGPATNEKLFFGSGTQLSVL.

The chain recombines TRBV19 with TRBJ1-5; 7 bases agree with TRBD1. With 8 bases clipped from V and 0 bases from J, the junction kept 10 bases outside the gene matches. Germline V gives CDR1 LNHDA, CDR2 SQIVND (reference sequence). The CDR3 loop spans 16 amino acids. The CDR3 region has the DNA TGTGCCAGTTCTGGTGACAGGGCATATAGCAATCAGCCCCAGCATTTT. Its translation is CASSGDRAYSNQPQHF.

The chain has TRBV7-2 and TRBJ2-5; TRBD2 aligns across 13 bases. The V segment lost 5 bases and the J segment 5 bases; nucleotides outside the gene matches: 5. Germline-derived CDR1 and CDR2 are SGHTA and FQGNSA. This CDR3 spans 15 amino acids. The CDR3 region has the DNA TGTGCCAGCAGCCCCCGGACTAGCGGGGGTGAGACCCAGTACTTC. This translates into CASSPRTSGGETQYF.